These T cell receptor beta chains were read from a single sample in a study of blood T cell repertoires in COVID-19. The method was immunoSEQ multiplex PCR; TCRdb's version includes in-frame clones alone and lacks a portion of them. This table holds hundreds of thousands of clones, about 90% found once. Sequencing was done on a sample of PBMCs or T cells enriched from blood (not recorded which). All receptors derive from a man in his fifties who had been exposed to COVID-19. Each CDR3 is given with its conserved first and last residue. Fields, in order: J gene, clone size, D gene, V gene, CDR3 protein, CDR3 DNA. A D gene is named only where the DNA matches it firmly. Rows give clone size only sometimes, using once, few, many, or a class for an expanded clone.

j_gene: TRBJ2-5; abundance: -; d_gene: -; v_gene: TRBV7-6; CDR3aa: CASSLQETQYF; CDR3nt: TGTGCCAGCAGCCTACAAGAGACCCAGTACTTC
j_gene: TRBJ2-3; abundance: -; d_gene: TRBD2; v_gene: TRBV5-4; CDR3aa: CASSSFFSGGTTDTQYF; CDR3nt: TGTGCCAGCAGCTCCTTCTTTAGCGGGGGGACCACAGATACGCAGTATTTT
j_gene: TRBJ2-5; abundance: -; d_gene: -; v_gene: TRBV18; CDR3aa: CASSPITEQETQYF; CDR3nt: TGTGCCAGCTCACCAATTACAGAACAAGAGACCCAGTACTTC
j_gene: TRBJ1-6; abundance: -; d_gene: -; v_gene: TRBV28; CDR3aa: CASSLSGNSPLHF; CDR3nt: TGTGCCAGCAGTTTATCAGGGAATTCACCCCTCCACTTT
j_gene: TRBJ1-2; abundance: -; d_gene: TRBD1; v_gene: TRBV18; CDR3aa: CASSPPGTGGVGYTF; CDR3nt: TGTGCCAGCTCACCACCCGGGACAGGGGGCGTAGGCTACACCTTC
j_gene: TRBJ1-1; abundance: -; d_gene: TRBD1; v_gene: TRBV9; CDR3aa: CASSPRDRDDTEAFF; CDR3nt: TGTGCCAGCAGCCCTAGGGACAGGGACGACACTGAAGCTTTCTTT
j_gene: TRBJ2-3; abundance: -; d_gene: -; v_gene: TRBV3-1/TRBV3-2; CDR3aa: CASSQEGGGRSTDTQYF; CDR3nt: TGTGCCAGCAGCCAAGAGGGGGGTGGCAGAAGCACAGATACGCAGTATTTT
j_gene: TRBJ2-5; abundance: -; d_gene: -; v_gene: TRBV7-6; CDR3aa: CASSLGVAGAQETQYF; CDR3nt: TGTGCCAGCAGCTTAGGTGTGGCGGGGGCCCAAGAGACCCAGTACTTC
j_gene: TRBJ2-7; abundance: -; d_gene: TRBD1; v_gene: TRBV30; CDR3aa: CAWSKGTVYEQYF; CDR3nt: TGTGCCTGGAGTAAAGGGACAGTCTACGAGCAGTACTTC
j_gene: TRBJ1-3; abundance: -; d_gene: TRBD1; v_gene: TRBV10-3; CDR3aa: CAISAGTGGNTIYF; CDR3nt: TGTGCCATCAGTGCCGGGACAGGGGGAAACACCATATATTTT
j_gene: TRBJ1-4; abundance: -; d_gene: TRBD1; v_gene: TRBV7-2; CDR3aa: CASSSHRGRANEKLFF; CDR3nt: TGTGCCAGCAGCTCCCACAGGGGGCGGGCTAATGAAAAACTGTTTTTT
j_gene: TRBJ1-5; abundance: once; d_gene: TRBD1; v_gene: TRBV7-2; CDR3aa: CASSGRTGGYQPQHF; CDR3nt: TGTGCCAGCAGCGGTCGGACAGGGGGCTATCAGCCCCAGCATTTT
j_gene: TRBJ2-1; abundance: -; d_gene: -; v_gene: TRBV27; CDR3aa: CASSLTSNEQFF; CDR3nt: TGTGCCAGCAGCCTGACTAGCAATGAGCAGTTCTTC
j_gene: TRBJ2-7; abundance: -; d_gene: TRBD2; v_gene: TRBV30; CDR3aa: CAWSVGGGAYEQYF; CDR3nt: TGTGCCTGGAGTGTGGGCGGGGGGGCTTACGAGCAGTACTTC